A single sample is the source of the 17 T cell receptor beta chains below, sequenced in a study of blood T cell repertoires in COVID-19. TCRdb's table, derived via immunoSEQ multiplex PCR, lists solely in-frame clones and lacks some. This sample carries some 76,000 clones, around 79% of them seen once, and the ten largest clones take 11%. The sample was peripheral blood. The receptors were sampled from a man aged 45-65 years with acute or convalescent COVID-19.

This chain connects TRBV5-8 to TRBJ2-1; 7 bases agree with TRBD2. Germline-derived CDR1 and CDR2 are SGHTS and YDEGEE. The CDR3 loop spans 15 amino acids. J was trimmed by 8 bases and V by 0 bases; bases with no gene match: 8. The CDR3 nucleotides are TGTGCCAGCAGCTTGGGAGGGAGGGCCAGGGATGAGCAGTTCTTC. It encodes CASSLGGRARDEQFF.

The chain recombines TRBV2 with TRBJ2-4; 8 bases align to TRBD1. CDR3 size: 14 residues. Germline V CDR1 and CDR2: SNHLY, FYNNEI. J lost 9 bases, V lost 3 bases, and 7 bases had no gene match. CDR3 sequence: CASSDRTGTGIQYF. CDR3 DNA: TGTGCCAGCAGTGATAGGACAGGGACGGGCATTCAGTACTTC.

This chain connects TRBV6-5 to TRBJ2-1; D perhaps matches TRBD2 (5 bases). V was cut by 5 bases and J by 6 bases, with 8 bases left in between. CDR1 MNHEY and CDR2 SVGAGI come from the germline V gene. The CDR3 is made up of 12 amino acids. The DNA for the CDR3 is TGTGCCAGCAGTAAGACTACCAATGAGCAGTTCTTC. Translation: CASSKTTNEQFF.

This chain's CDR3 is CASSQGGNQPQHF. For the CDR3, the DNA is TGTGCCAGCAGCCAGGGGGGCAATCAGCCCCAGCATTTT. The chain has TRBV6-5 and TRBJ1-5, with TRBD1 matching over 7 bases. This CDR3 region has 13 residues. Germline loops: CDR1 MNHEY, CDR2 SVGAGI. The J segment lost 2 bases and the V segment lost 6 bases, leaving 1 base of the junction unmatched.

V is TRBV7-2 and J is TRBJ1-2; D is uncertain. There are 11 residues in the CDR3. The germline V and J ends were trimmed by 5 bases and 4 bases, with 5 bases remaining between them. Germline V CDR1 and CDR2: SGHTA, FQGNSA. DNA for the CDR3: TGTGCCAGCAGCCCTTCCTATGGCTACACCTTC. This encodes CASSPSYGYTF.

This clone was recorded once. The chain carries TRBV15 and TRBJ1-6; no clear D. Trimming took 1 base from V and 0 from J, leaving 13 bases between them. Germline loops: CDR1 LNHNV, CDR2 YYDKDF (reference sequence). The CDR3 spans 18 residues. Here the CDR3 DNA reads TGTGCCACCAGCAGAGCCACCCCTAGGAGCTCCTATAATTCACCCCTCCACTTT. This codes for CATSRATPRSSYNSPLHF.

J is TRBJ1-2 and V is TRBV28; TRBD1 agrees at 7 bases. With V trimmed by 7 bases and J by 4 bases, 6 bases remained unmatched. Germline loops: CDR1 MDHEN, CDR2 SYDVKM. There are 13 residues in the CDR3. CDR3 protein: CASTLTGSYGYTF. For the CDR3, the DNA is TGTGCCAGCACCCTGACAGGGAGCTATGGCTACACCTTC.

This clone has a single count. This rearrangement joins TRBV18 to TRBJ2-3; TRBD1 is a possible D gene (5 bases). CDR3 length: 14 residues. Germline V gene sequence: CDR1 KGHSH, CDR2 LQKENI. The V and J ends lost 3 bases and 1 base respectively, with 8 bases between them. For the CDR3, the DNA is TGTGCCAGCTCACCCCTCAGGGGCACAGATACGCAGTATTTT. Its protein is CASSPLRGTDTQYF.

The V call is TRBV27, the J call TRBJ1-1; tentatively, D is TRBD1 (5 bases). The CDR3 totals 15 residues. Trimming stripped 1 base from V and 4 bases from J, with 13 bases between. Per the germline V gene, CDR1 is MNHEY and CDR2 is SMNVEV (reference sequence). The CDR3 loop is CASSLYWGAGTEAFF. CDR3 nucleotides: TGTGCCAGCAGTTTATATTGGGGCGCTGGCACTGAAGCTTTCTTT.

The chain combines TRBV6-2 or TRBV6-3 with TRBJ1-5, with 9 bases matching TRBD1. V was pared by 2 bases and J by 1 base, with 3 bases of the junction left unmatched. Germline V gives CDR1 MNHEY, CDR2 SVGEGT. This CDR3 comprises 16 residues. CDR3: CASSYRTGVSNQPQHF. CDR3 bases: TGTGCCAGCAGTTACAGGACAGGGGTCAGCAATCAGCCCCAGCATTTT.

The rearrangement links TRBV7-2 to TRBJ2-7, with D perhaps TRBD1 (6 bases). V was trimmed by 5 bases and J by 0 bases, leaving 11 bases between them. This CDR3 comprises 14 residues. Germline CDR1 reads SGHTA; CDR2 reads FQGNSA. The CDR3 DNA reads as TGTGCCAGCAGCCCCGGGACATACTCCTACGAGCAGTACTTC. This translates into CASSPGTYSYEQYF.

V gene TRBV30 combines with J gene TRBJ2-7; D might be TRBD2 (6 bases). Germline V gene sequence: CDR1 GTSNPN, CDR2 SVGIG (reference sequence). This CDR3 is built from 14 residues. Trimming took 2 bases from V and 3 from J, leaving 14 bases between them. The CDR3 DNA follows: TGTGCCTGGAGTCGGACTCCGGGGGTCTACGAGCAGTACTTC. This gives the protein CAWSRTPGVYEQYF.

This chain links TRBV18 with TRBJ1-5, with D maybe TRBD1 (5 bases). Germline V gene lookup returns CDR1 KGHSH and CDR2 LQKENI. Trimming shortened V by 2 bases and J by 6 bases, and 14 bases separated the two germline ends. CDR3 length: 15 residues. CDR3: CASSPSPGRGQPQHF. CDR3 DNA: TGTGCCAGCTCACCAAGTCCAGGGCGCGGTCAGCCCCAGCATTTT.

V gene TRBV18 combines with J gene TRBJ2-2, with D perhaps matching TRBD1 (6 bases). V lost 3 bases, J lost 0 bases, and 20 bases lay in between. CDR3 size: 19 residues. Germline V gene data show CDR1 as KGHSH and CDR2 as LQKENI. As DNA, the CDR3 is TGTGCCAGCTCACCGTACGAGAACAGGGCCGCTACGAACACCGGGGAGCTGTTTTTT. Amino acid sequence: CASSPYENRAATNTGELFF.

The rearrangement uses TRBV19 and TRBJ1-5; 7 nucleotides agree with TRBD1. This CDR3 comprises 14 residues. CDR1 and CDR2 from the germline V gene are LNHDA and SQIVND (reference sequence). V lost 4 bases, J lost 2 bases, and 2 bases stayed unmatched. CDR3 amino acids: CASSSTGGNQPQHF. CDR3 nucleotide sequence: TGTGCCAGTAGTAGTACAGGGGGCAATCAGCCCCAGCATTTT.

Written as DNA, the CDR3 is TGTGCCAGCAGCGGCAGGGTCAACACTGAAGCTTTCTTT. It specifies CASSGRVNTEAFF. The V call is TRBV5-6, the J call TRBJ1-1; D might be TRBD1 (5 bases). The CDR3 covers 13 residues. Germline lookup yields CDR1 SGHDT and CDR2 YYEEEE. The germline V and J ends were trimmed by 4 bases and 2 bases, with 9 bases remaining between them.

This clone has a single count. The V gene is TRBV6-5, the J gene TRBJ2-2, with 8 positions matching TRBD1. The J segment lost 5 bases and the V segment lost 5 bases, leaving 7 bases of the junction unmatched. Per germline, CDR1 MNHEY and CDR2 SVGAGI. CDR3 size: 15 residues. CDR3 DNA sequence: TGTGCCAGCAGTCTCGAGACAGGGGTAACCGGGGAGCTGTTTTTT. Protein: CASSLETGVTGELFF.